Presented here are 14 T cell receptor beta chains from one specimen sequenced in a study of beta chain features in type 1 diabetes. Study-wide points: There was a moderate but significant shortening of TCRB CDR3s in all four CD4+ subsets of Type 1 diabetes patients.

Every isolated RNA sample was fully reverse transcribed, so sequencing captured expressed TCRB transcripts. The assay was immunoSEQ multiplex PCR, and TCRdb's table has in-frame clones only and misses some. The repertoire consists of approximately 280,000 clones, with approximately 15% occurring once and the leading ten covering around 0.015%. Their recognized antigens are unknown. The sample taken for sequencing was naive CD4+ T cells from blood. The receptors were gathered from a young man with type 1 diabetes.

V and J are TRBV27 and TRBJ2-7; 7 positions agree with TRBD1. The CDR3 length is 15 residues. Germline V CDR1 and CDR2: MNHEY, SMNVEV (reference sequence). Trimming took 5 bases from V and 6 from J; bases not matched to a gene: 13. The CDR3 sequence is CASSAAGGWFSEQYF. CDR3 DNA: TGTGCCAGCAGTGCCGCAGGGGGTTGGTTTTCCGAGCAGTACTTC.

V and J are TRBV27 and TRBJ1-4; 7 bases align to TRBD1. With 7 bases clipped from V and 13 bases from J, the junction kept 15 bases outside the gene matches. The CDR3 sequence is 14 residues long. Germline assignment: CDR1 MNHEY and CDR2 SMNVEV (reference sequence). This CDR3 reads CASNPEIGTAGLFF. The CDR3 DNA reads TGTGCCAGCAATCCTGAGATCGGGACAGCGGGACTGTTTTTT.

A few counts support this clone. The chain is built from TRBV7-9 and TRBJ2-7; TRBD1 matches 7 bases. The germline CDR1 and CDR2 sequences are SEHNR and FQNEAQ (reference sequence). The CDR3 is 16 amino acids. Trimming cost V 6 bases and J 0 bases; bases outside gene matches: 11. Written as DNA, the CDR3 is TGTGCCAGCAGTTCCTGGACAGGCGAAAGCTCCTACGAGCAGTACTTC. Translated, it gives CASSSWTGESSYEQYF.

The chain has TRBV11-2 and TRBJ2-5; possible D gene TRBD1, 5 bases. The CDR3 runs to 14 residues. Germline loops: CDR1 SGHAT, CDR2 FQNNGV. The V end was cut by 1 base, the J end by 2 bases, with 8 bases between. In DNA form, the CDR3 reads TGTGCCAGCAGCTTAGGGACAACACAAGAGACCCAGTACTTC. Protein product: CASSLGTTQETQYF.

This sequence joins TRBV19 and TRBJ1-3; D is unclear. Germline CDR1 is LNHDA and CDR2 is SQIVND (reference sequence). The V gene lost 6 bases and the J gene lost 11 bases, with 8 bases spanning the gap. The CDR3 consists of 10 residues. The DNA of the CDR3 is TGTGCCAGTAGCCACCGGGCCATATATTTT. Translation: CASSHRAIYF.

The rearrangement joins TRBV30 to TRBJ1-3, with 8 bases that match TRBD1. The CDR3 length is 14 residues. Germline CDR1 reads GTSNPN; CDR2 reads SVGIG (reference sequence). With 0 bases clipped from V and 4 bases from J, the junction kept 2 bases outside the gene matches. CDR3 residues: CAWSVQGGGNTIYF. Here the CDR3 DNA reads TGTGCCTGGAGTGTACAGGGGGGCGGAAACACCATATATTTT.

V is TRBV6-5 and J is TRBJ2-1; D perhaps matches TRBD1 (6 bases). V was cut by 6 bases and J by 8 bases, with 17 bases left in between. This CDR3 contains 14 residues. Germline V lookup: CDR1 MNHEY, CDR2 SVGAGI. The CDR3 nucleotides read TGTGCCAGCAGCCAGGGGTTGTGGGCGGATGAGCAGTTCTTC. Translating gives CASSQGLWADEQFF.

This chain uses TRBV30 with TRBJ1-4; D call uncertain. The CDR3 spans 13 residues. V was pared by 0 bases and J by 5 bases, with 7 bases between. CDR1 is GTSNPN, CDR2 SVGIG, per germline (reference sequence). CDR3 in DNA: TGTGCCTGGAGTGTTAACCGGAATGAAAAACTGTTTTTT. Translating gives CAWSVNRNEKLFF.

The table lists this clone with a few counts. The CDR3 DNA sequence: TGTGCCAGCAGTCCCCCCTCGACAGGGGGAGAGACCCAGTACTTC. Translation gives CASSPPSTGGETQYF. The J gene is TRBJ2-5, the V gene TRBV28; 9 nucleotides line up with TRBD1. The V and J ends lost 5 bases and 4 bases, in that order; junction bases with no gene match: 8. The CDR3 has 15 residues. CDR1 is MDHEN, CDR2 SYDVKM, per germline. The full variable domain, its missing parts supplied by reference TRBV28 and TRBJ2-5, is DVKVTQSSRYLVKRTGEKVFLECVQDMDHENMFWYRQDPGLGLRLIYFSYDVKMKEKGDIPEGYSVSREKKERFSLILESASTNQTSMYLCASSPPSTGGETQYFGPGTRLLVL.

This rearrangement joins TRBV2 to TRBJ1-1, with a possible D match to TRBD1 (6 bases). This CDR3 is 16 amino acids long. Germline CDR1 and CDR2: SNHLY and FYNNEI. Trimming took off 0 bases at V and 2 bases at J, with 13 bases between the two ends. CDR3 sequence reads: CASSEALQGSNTEAFF. The DNA for the CDR3 is TGTGCCAGCAGTGAAGCGCTTCAGGGGAGTAACACTGAAGCTTTCTTT.

The sample holds a few counts of this clone. The V call is TRBV5-1, the J call TRBJ1-1, with D unclear. V gave up 0 bases and J gave up 1 base, with 10 bases separating them. Germline CDR1 reads SGHRS; CDR2 reads YFSETQ. CDR3 length: 15 amino acids. CDR3 sequence reads: CASSLEGGPNTEAFF. CDR3 in DNA: TGCGCCAGCAGCTTGGAGGGCGGGCCGAACACTGAAGCTTTCTTT.

The chain is built from TRBV29-1 and TRBJ1-2, with D uncertain. CDR1 SQVTM and CDR2 ANQGSEA come from the germline V gene. The length of the CDR3 is 11 residues. Between the trimmed V and J ends, which lost 7 bases and 2 bases, there was a span of 8 bases. CDR3 in DNA: TGCAGCGACAGAACAAACTATGGCTACACCTTC. Translation: CSDRTNYGYTF.

This clone occurred a few times. The V gene is TRBV7-2, the J gene TRBJ1-2; perhaps TRBD1 as D (5 bases). The V and J ends lost 5 bases and 0 bases respectively, with 10 bases between them. CDR1 and CDR2 from the germline V gene are SGHTA and FQGNSA. The CDR3 loop spans 14 amino acids. In DNA, the CDR3 is TGTGCCAGCAGCCCGACAGCCTCTAACTATGGCTACACCTTC. It codes for CASSPTASNYGYTF.

This rearrangement joins TRBV10-1 to TRBJ2-3, with 8 bases aligning to TRBD1. The V and J ends lost 7 bases and 0 bases, in that order; junction bases with no gene match: 6. Germline V lookup: CDR1 WNHNN, CDR2 SYGVQD (reference sequence). CDR3 size: 15 residues. The CDR3 here is CASTPGQGSTDTQYF. CDR3 nucleotides: TGCGCCAGCACCCCCGGACAGGGTAGCACAGATACGCAGTATTTT.